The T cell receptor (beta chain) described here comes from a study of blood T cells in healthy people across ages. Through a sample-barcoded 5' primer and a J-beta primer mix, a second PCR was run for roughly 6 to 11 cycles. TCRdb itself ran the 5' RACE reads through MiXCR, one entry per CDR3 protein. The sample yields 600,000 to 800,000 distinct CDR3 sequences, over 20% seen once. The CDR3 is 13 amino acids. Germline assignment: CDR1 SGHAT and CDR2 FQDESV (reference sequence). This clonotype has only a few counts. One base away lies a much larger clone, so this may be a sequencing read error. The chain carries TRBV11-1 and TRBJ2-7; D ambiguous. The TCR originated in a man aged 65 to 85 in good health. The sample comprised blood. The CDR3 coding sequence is TGTGCCAGCGGCTTTTCGGAATCCTACGAGCAGTACTTC. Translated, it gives CASGFSESYEQYF.